Given below is one TCR beta chain in context. Its antigen has not been determined. Per-base qualities were not stored, and no clone one base away is much larger. The data are from a study of tumor and adjacent non-tumor tissue in lung cancer (dated by TCRdb to the late 2010s). General notes on the study: The cohort included eleven to twelve adenocarcinoma, a couple of squamous cell carcinoma and 1 small cell lung cancer patients. The roughly 15 enrolled patients, of whom 10 were men and 5 were women, were aged about 30 to 80 years and were diagnosed with TNM stage I to III disease. In total, sequencing yielded 95 million to 150 million productive TCRbeta reads, which works out to an average of about 4.2 million reads per sample. Using bulk TCRbeta repertoires from roughly 14 lung cancer patients, the study set lung tumor tissue side by side with matched distant non-tumor lung tissue. A few dozen paired specimens, one tumor and one normal lung sample per patient, were profiled by TCRbeta CDR3 sequencing. Study-level results and caveats: Peripheral blood was not sequenced, so blood TCRbeta repertoires in these lung cancer patients were not examined. The top 100 clones accounted for a significantly larger cumulative portion of the repertoire in normal lung than in tumor tissue. Significantly higher TCR diversity (inverse Simpson) was observed in tumor tissue than in normal lung tissue (around 450 vs 150, P = 0.0075, Mann-Whitney U test). The sequencing platform is not named in the methods, and unique molecular identifiers are not mentioned. With only about 16 patients in the cohort, the authors noted that larger samples and more detailed clinical data are needed. Significantly higher TCR diversity was found in younger patients, and higher tumor TCR diversity was associated with shorter overall and disease-free survival.

V is cut by 6 bases and J by 0 bases, and the space between the germline ends is 11 bases. From the cysteine up to the phenylalanine, the CDR3 has a length of 15 residues. Only the CDR3 region is kept as DNA, spanning 45 bases read in frame from base 1. RNA was isolated from bulk unsorted tissue, and RNA quality was assessed with a NanoDrop ND-1000 and an Agilent 2100. All donors had newly diagnosed lung cancer, had not received prior chemotherapy, and were admitted for thoracic surgery in China between August and November 2014. Patients with previous radiotherapy or chemotherapy, or with another concurrent cancer, were excluded from the study. Pieces of surgical tissue measuring roughly 1-2.2 cm3 were kept in RNAlater solution and held at -80 degrees C until needed. Libraries were built with multiplex PCR. The listed sequencing device is Illumina HiSeq 2500. TCRbeta libraries were built by three rounds of nested PCR using primers (Table S4), following protocols modified from ARM-PCR. Before sequencing, PCR products of 200-500 bp were cut from the gel and purified using the QIAquick gel extraction kit. Per the original workflow: Reads were cleaned with Trimmomatic, merged with FLASH into complete CDR3 sequences, and assigned to V(D)J germline segments with MiTCR. Clonal diversity was computed as the inverse Simpson's index with VDJtools. In-frame sequences without a premature stop codon were defined as productive reads. TCRdb reran the public reads through fastp at Q25 and MiXCR, keeping productive beta chains. For every CDR3 protein sequence, its rows merge into one entry that carries the most common genes and DNA. V and J calls and clone size were set by TCRdb, not the authors. The sample contains tens of thousands of distinct CDR3 sequences, about 61% of them found a single time. The ten largest clones take up 20% to 25% of the sample.

Material for sequencing was lung tumor tissue. Here the chain combines TRBV12-3 or TRBV12-4 and TRBJ1-4; a tentative D call is TRBD1 (6 bases match). The receptor was isolated from a man aged 45-60 years with non-small cell lung cancer. The DNA sequence is as follows: TGTGCCAGCAGACCGGGGGACACAACTAATGAAAAACTGTTTTTT. Translated, it reads CASRPGDTTNEKLFF.